This T cell receptor (beta chain) appears in the sequencing data of a study of beta chain features in type 1 diabetes. About the research overall: Regarding age, gender and cell yields, patients proved similar to healthy donors. Study observations and caveats: Lower insertion and higher deletion counts appeared at VDJ junctions in type 1 diabetes patients. Moderate yet significant TCRB CDR3 shortening was seen in Type 1 diabetes patients in all four CD4+ subsets.

Every isolated RNA sample was fully reverse transcribed, so sequencing captured expressed TCRB transcripts. TCRdb's copy holds only in-frame clones and misses some; the assay was immunoSEQ multiplex PCR. The table shows over 650,000 clones, with over 12% occurring only once. A CD45RO/CCR7/CD25/CD127/CD95/CD27 panel sorted naive, central memory, regulatory and stem cell-like memory CD4+ cells. Notes on this clone: Its antigen is still unknown.

Per the germline V gene, CDR1 is MDHEN and CDR2 is SYDVKM. This CDR3 is 16 amino acids long. The V segment lost 2 bases and the J segment 5 bases; nucleotides outside the gene matches: 8. The chain has TRBV28 and TRBJ2-1, with 8 bases fitting TRBD1. The origin of this receptor is a man between 18 and 29 years old with type 1 diabetes. The sample consisted of naive CD4+ T cells from blood. The CDR3 loop reads CASSLITGQANNEQFF. The CDR3 DNA is TGTGCCAGCAGTTTAATTACGGGACAGGCTAACAATGAGCAGTTCTTC. The whole variable domain, remainder taken from reference TRBV28 and TRBJ2-1, is DVKVTQSSRYLVKRTGEKVFLECVQDMDHENMFWYRQDPGLGLRLIYFSYDVKMKEKGDIPEGYSVSREKKERFSLILESASTNQTSMYLCASSLITGQANNEQFFGPGTRLTVL.